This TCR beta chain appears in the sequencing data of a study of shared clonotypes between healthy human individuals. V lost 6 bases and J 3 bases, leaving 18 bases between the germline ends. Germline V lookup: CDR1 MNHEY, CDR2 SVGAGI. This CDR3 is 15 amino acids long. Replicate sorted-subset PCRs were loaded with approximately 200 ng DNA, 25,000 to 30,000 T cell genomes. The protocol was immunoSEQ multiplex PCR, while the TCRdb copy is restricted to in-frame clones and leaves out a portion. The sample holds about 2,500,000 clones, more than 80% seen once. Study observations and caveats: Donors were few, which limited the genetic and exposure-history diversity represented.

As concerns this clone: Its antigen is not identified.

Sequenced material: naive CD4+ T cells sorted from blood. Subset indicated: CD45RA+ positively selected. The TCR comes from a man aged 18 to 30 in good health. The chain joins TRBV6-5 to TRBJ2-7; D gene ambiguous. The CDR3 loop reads CASRLGSKQFYEQYF. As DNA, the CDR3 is TGTGCCAGCAGGTTAGGATCCAAGCAATTCTACGAGCAGTACTTC.